A selection of T cell receptor beta chains follows, all from one sample in a study of identical twins. From the 5' RACE reads, TCRdb called clonotypes with MiXCR, one entry per CDR3 protein. Of hundreds of thousands of distinct CDR3 sequences in the sample, roughly 8.6% are singletons; the top ten hold over 2%. These data were likewise used in another study, on yellow fever vaccine responses in identical twins.

Sequenced material: memory (CD45RO+) T cells sorted from blood. The receptors come from a young woman in good health. CDR3s include the opening cysteine and the closing phenylalanine or tryptophan. The D gene is left open where the match is weak. The size of a clone is reported for some rows only, either as once, few or many, or as a class for expanded clones.

>TRBJ1-1|many|-|TRBV12-5
TGTGCTAGTGGTCGTCTATCTGGGGGTGAAGCTTTCTTT
CASGRLSGGEAFF
>TRBJ2-2|-|TRBD1|TRBV6-5
TGTGCCAGCAGTTTGACAGGGGGCTACATGACCGGGGAGCTGTTTTTT
CASSLTGGYMTGELFF
>TRBJ2-3|-|-|TRBV4-2
TGTGCCAGCAGCCAAGGGAACGCGGATACGCAGTATTTT
CASSQGNADTQYF
>TRBJ2-2|many|-|TRBV5-1
TGCGCCAGCAGCTTGTCGGGAAGGGCCCCGGGGACCGGGGAGCTGTTTTTT
CASSLSGRAPGTGELFF
>TRBJ2-1|many|TRBD2|TRBV15
TGTGCCACCAGCAGAGGACTAGCGGGAGCGGTAAATGAGCAGTTCTTC
CATSRGLAGAVNEQFF
>TRBJ2-2|many|-|TRBV6-5
TGTGCCAGCAGTTACTCACTAACGAACACCGGGGAGCTGTTTTTT
CASSYSLTNTGELFF
>TRBJ2-1|-|-|TRBV10-2
TGCGCCAGCAGCCTGCATCTGGCTGAGCAGTTCTTC
CASSLHLAEQFF
>TRBJ2-1|-|-|TRBV20-1
TGCAGTGCTAGACCCCATTCGGGCGGTAATGAGCAGTTCTTC
CSARPHSGGNEQFF
>TRBJ2-1|many|-|TRBV15
TGTGCCACCAGCAGTGTAGTCCGGGACTTCTCCTACAATGAGCAGTTCTTC
CATSSVVRDFSYNEQFF
>TRBJ2-3|many|-|TRBV12-3/TRBV12-4
TGTGCCAGCAGTATCTCGAGGGGTGCTACGCAGTATTTT
CASSISRGATQYF
>TRBJ2-1|few|TRBD2|TRBV3-1
TGTGCCAGCAGCCGAATAGCGGGAGGGCCTACCAATGAGCAGTTCTTC
CASSRIAGGPTNEQFF
>TRBJ2-1|-|-|TRBV3-1
TGTGCCAGCACCTCGTTGGGTGTTACCTTATACAATGAGCAGTTCTTC
CASTSLGVTLYNEQFF
>TRBJ2-1|many|-|TRBV7-2
TGTGCCAGCAGCTTAGTAGTACTAGTCACCTACAATGAGCAGTTCTTC
CASSLVVLVTYNEQFF
>TRBJ2-6|few|TRBD1|TRBV24-1
TGTGCCACCAGTGACTATGGGACAGGGGCTGGGGCCAACGTCCTGACTTTC
CATSDYGTGAGANVLTF
>TRBJ2-2|-|-|TRBV6-1
TGTGCCAGCAGAGATCGGGAGTTCTCCGGGGAGCTGTTTTTT
CASRDREFSGELFF
>TRBJ2-7|many|-|TRBV3-1
TGTGCCAGCAGCCAAGGGCCTGGGTCGTTCTACGAGCAGTACTTC
CASSQGPGSFYEQYF
>TRBJ2-4|few|-|TRBV7-7
TGTGCCAGCAGCTTAGTTAGTCCGGTGGGAAAAAACATTCAGTACTTC
CASSLVSPVGKNIQYF
>TRBJ1-6|-|-|TRBV12-3/TRBV12-4
TGTGCCAGCAGTTTAAAGGGGTTTAATTCACCCCTCCACTTT
CASSLKGFNSPLHF
>TRBJ2-1|-|TRBD2|TRBV6-1
TGTGCCAGCACCTCAAAAGGGACTAGCGGGGGGATCCGGGGGGGTGAGCAGTTCTTC
CASTSKGTSGGIRGGEQFF
>TRBJ1-6|many|-|TRBV4-1
TGCGCCAGCAGCCAAGAATCCGCAAATTATTCACCCCTCCACTTT
CASSQESANYSPLHF
>TRBJ2-5|few|-|TRBV6-1
TGTGCCAGCAGTGAACGGGCTTTTTCAGGGAGGGAGACCCAGTACTTC
CASSERAFSGRETQYF
>TRBJ2-7|-|TRBD2|TRBV9
TGTGCCAGCAGCGTAGCTCATCGGGAGGGGGACGAGCAGTACTTC
CASSVAHREGDEQYF
>TRBJ2-2|many|-|TRBV12-3/TRBV12-4
TGTGCCAGCAGTTTTCATTCTAACACCGGGGAGCTGTTTTTT
CASSFHSNTGELFF
>TRBJ1-1|-|-|TRBV4-2
TGTGCCAGCAGAGAGGGGGTGAACACTGAAGCTTTCTTT
CASREGVNTEAFF
>TRBJ1-1|-|-|TRBV4-1
TGCGCCAGCAGCCAAGACCGCACCTCGTACAGGCTAAACACTGAAGCTTTCTTT
CASSQDRTSYRLNTEAFF
>TRBJ2-7|-|-|TRBV2
TGTGCCAGCAGTAGCCCGGCAGATTTTTCAGGCTACGAGCAGTACTTC
CASSSPADFSGYEQYF
>TRBJ1-5|few|-|TRBV6-1
TGTGCCAGCAGTGTAAAGGGAGCTAGCAATCAGCCCCAGCATTTT
CASSVKGASNQPQHF
>TRBJ2-6|many|TRBD1|TRBV4-2
TGTGCCAGCAGCCAAGTTAACAGGGGGAGCTCTGGGGCCAACGTCCTGACTTTC
CASSQVNRGSSGANVLTF
>TRBJ1-4|few|-|TRBV12-3/TRBV12-4
TGTGCCAGCAGGTTAACAGGGATAGATGAAAAACTGTTTTTT
CASRLTGIDEKLFF
>TRBJ1-1|many|TRBD1|TRBV10-3
TGTGCCATCCGAAGACAGGGGAAGAACACTGAAGCTTTCTTT
CAIRRQGKNTEAFF
>TRBJ2-2|many|-|TRBV12-3/TRBV12-4
TGTGCCAGCACCGGGTCTGGGAGAGACACCGGGGAGCTGTTTTTT
CASTGSGRDTGELFF
>TRBJ1-2|many|-|TRBV6-5
TGTGCCAGCAGTTACTCCGACCTATATGGCTACACCTTC
CASSYSDLYGYTF
>TRBJ2-2|-|-|TRBV4-1
TGCGCCAGCAGCCAAGCGGCACTGCGCGTGGGCACCGGGGAGCTGTTTTTT
CASSQAALRVGTGELFF
>TRBJ2-2|once|TRBD2|TRBV27
TGTGCCAGCAGTCCGCGACTAGCGGGGATCACCGGGGAGCTGTTTTTT
CASSPRLAGITGELFF
>TRBJ2-1|few|-|TRBV29-1
TGCAGCGTTGTTTACCAGGGGTTGTGGGGTGAGCAGTTCTTC
CSVVYQGLWGEQFF
>TRBJ1-3|many|-|TRBV5-1
TGCGCCAGCAGCCCAGGAGGCTCTGGAAACACCATATATTTT
CASSPGGSGNTIYF